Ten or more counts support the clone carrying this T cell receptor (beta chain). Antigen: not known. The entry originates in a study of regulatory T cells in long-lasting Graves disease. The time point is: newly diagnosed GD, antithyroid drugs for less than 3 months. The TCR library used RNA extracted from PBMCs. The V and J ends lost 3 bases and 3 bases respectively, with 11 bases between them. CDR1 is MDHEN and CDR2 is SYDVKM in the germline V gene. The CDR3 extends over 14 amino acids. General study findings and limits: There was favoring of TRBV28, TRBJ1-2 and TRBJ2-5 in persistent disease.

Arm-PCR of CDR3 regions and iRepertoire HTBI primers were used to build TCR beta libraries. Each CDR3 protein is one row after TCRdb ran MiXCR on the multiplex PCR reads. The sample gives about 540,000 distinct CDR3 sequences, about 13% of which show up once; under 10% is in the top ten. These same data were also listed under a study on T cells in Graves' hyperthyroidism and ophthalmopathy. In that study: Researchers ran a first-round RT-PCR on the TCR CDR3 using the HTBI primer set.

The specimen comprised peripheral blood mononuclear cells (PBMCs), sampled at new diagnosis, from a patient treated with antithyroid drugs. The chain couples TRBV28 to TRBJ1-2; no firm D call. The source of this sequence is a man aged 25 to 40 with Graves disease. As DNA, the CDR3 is TGTGCCAGCAGTTTGACAAGTAGGGACTATGGCTACACCTTC. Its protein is CASSLTSRDYGYTF.